These 21 T cell receptor beta chains originate from one sample sequenced in a study of radiation and T cells in renal cell carcinoma. Indicated time point: blood 4 weeks post-SBRT, at nephrectomy. Sample treatment: 15 Gy SBRT to primary tumor, nephrectomy 4 weeks later. Libraries were prepared by immunoSEQ multiplex PCR; TCRdb keeps only in-frame clonotypes and omits some of them. The table has over 120,000 clones, roughly 90% seen once; the top ten hold over 15%. The material sequenced was blood, taken from a patient whose treatment included radiotherapy and nephrectomy. The receptor source for this set is a woman between 50 and 59 years old with renal cell carcinoma.

The chain links TRBV18 to TRBJ1-1, with no clear D. This CDR3 comprises 14 residues. Germline CDR1 and CDR2: KGHSH and LQKENI. Trimming removed 7 bases at V and 4 bases at J, with 16 bases between. The CDR3 loop reads CASLTTGEGTEAFF. DNA of the CDR3: TGTGCCAGCTTGACCACCGGAGAAGGCACTGAAGCTTTCTTT. The variable domain in full, completed from reference TRBV18 and TRBJ1-1, reads NAGVMQNPRHLVRRRGQEARLRCSPMKGHSHVYWYRQLPEEGLKFMVYLQKENIIDESGMPKERFSAEFPKEGPSILRIQQVVRGDSAAYFCASLTTGEGTEAFFGQGTRLTVV.

This chain uses TRBV2 with TRBJ1-1; perhaps TRBD1 as D (5 bases). The CDR3 spans 16 residues. Per germline, CDR1 SNHLY and CDR2 FYNNEI. Trimming cost V 2 bases and J 4 bases, with 17 bases left between them. The CDR3 coding sequence is TGTGCCAGCAGTGAAAGGGTTGGGGGGAAGGGCACTGAAGCTTTCTTT. Amino acids: CASSERVGGKGTEAFF.

The CDR3 spells CASSYEGEGTEAFF. In nucleotides, the CDR3 is TGTGCCAGCAGTTATGAGGGGGAAGGAACTGAAGCTTTCTTT. The chain links TRBV6-6 to TRBJ1-1; TRBD1 might be the D (6 bases). The germline V gene encodes CDR1 MNHNY and CDR2 SVGAGI (reference sequence). V shed 3 bases and J shed 5 bases, with 13 bases lying between them. The CDR3 has 14 amino acids.

This sequence joins TRBV10-2 and TRBJ1-5, with D perhaps TRBD1 (5 bases). CDR1 is WSHSY, CDR2 SAAADI, per germline. The CDR3 consists of 14 residues. The germline V and J ends were trimmed by 2 bases and 4 bases, with 9 bases remaining between them. The CDR3 DNA reads as TGCGCCAGCAGTGAGGGGGGAACTAATCAGCCCCAGCATTTT. It translates to CASSEGGTNQPQHF.

The chain has TRBV4-3 and TRBJ2-1, with D unclear. The ends were cut back, 0 bases at V and 3 bases at J, with 9 bases in the middle. The CDR3 consists of 15 residues. Per germline, CDR1 LGHNA and CDR2 YSLEER. The DNA for the CDR3 is TGCGCCAGCAGCCAAGATCGGACGGACTACAATGAGCAGTTCTTC. Its translation is CASSQDRTDYNEQFF.

The J gene is TRBJ2-7, the V gene TRBV11-2; 7 bases are shared with TRBD1. Per the germline V gene, CDR1 is SGHAT and CDR2 is FQNNGV. The V segment lost 3 bases and the J segment 5 bases; nucleotides outside the gene matches: 4. CDR3 size: 13 residues. The CDR3 DNA follows: TGTGCCAGCAGCTTGAGACAGGGCAACGAGCAGTACTTC. Its protein is CASSLRQGNEQYF.

V usage is TRBV18 and J usage is TRBJ2-1; possible D gene TRBD1, 6 bases. There are 15 residues in the CDR3. The germline V gene encodes CDR1 KGHSH and CDR2 LQKENI. The V end was cut by 1 base, the J end by 2 bases, with 9 bases between. The CDR3 DNA reads as TGTGCCAGCTCACCACAAGGGGGACCCTACAATGAGCAGTTCTTC. Its protein product is CASSPQGGPYNEQFF.

V usage is TRBV30 and J usage is TRBJ2-2, with D unclear. CDR1 GTSNPN and CDR2 SVGIG come from the germline V gene (reference sequence). The CDR3 is made up of 14 amino acids. V lost 2 bases and J lost 0, with 7 bases in between. The CDR3 spells CAWSRLANTGELFF. CDR3 coding DNA: TGTGCCTGGAGTAGACTCGCGAACACCGGGGAGCTGTTTTTT.

This chain links TRBV20-1 with TRBJ2-7; no firm D call. This CDR3 spans 11 amino acids. Trimming stripped 5 bases from V and 2 bases from J, with 7 bases between. Germline lookup yields CDR1 DFQATT and CDR2 SNEGSKA (reference sequence). The CDR3 region has the DNA TGCAGTGCTCACGGGCCCTACGAGCAGTACTTC. Protein: CSAHGPYEQYF.

This chain uses TRBV6-6 with TRBJ1-4; D unresolved. V was cut by 8 bases and J by 8 bases, with 18 bases left in between. CDR1 MNHNY and CDR2 SVGAGI come from the germline V gene (reference sequence). CDR3 length equals 14 residues. This CDR3 reads CASGSLALWEKLFF. Written as DNA, the CDR3 is TGTGCCAGCGGTAGTCTGGCTCTCTGGGAAAAACTGTTTTTT.

The rearrangement uses TRBV7-9 and TRBJ1-1, with D possibly matching TRBD1 (6 bases). V shed 3 bases and J shed 5 bases, with 16 bases lying between them. The V gene's germline CDR1 is SEHNR and CDR2 FQNEAQ (reference sequence). The CDR3 spans 15 residues. In DNA form, the CDR3 reads TGTGCCAGCAGCTTGGCGGACAGTTGGGGGACTGAAGCTTTCTTT. Its translation: CASSLADSWGTEAFF. The full variable domain, its missing parts supplied by reference TRBV7-9 and TRBJ1-1, is DTGVSQNPRHKITKRGQNVTFRCDPISEHNRLYWYRQTLGQGPEFLTYFQNEAQLEKSRLLSDRFSAERPKGSFSTLEIQRTEQGDSAMYLCASSLADSWGTEAFFGQGTRLTVV.

This clone was detected only once. CDR3 DNA: TGTGCCAGCAGTCATAATAGCGGGAGGGAAACCGGGGAGCTGTTTTTT. This translates into CASSHNSGRETGELFF. The genes are TRBV6-6 and TRBJ2-2; TRBD2 matches 11 bases. The ends lost 5 bases at V and 5 bases at J; junction bases unmatched: 7. The CDR3 has 16 residues. In germline, CDR1 is MNHNY, CDR2 SVGAGI (reference sequence).

This rearrangement joins TRBV9 to TRBJ1-5; a possible D gene is TRBD1 (5 bases). V was cut by 1 base and J by 10 bases, with 15 bases left in between. Per the germline V gene, CDR1 is SGDLS and CDR2 is YYNGEE. The CDR3 has 14 residues. The CDR3 nucleotides read TGTGCCAGCAGCGTAATCTACCAGGGAGGTCCCCAGCATTTT. Its translation: CASSVIYQGGPQHF.

The V gene is TRBV11-2, the J gene TRBJ2-5; no firm D call. Germline V gene sequence: CDR1 SGHAT, CDR2 FQNNGV. This CDR3 is built from 10 residues. V lost 5 bases to trimming and J lost 5 bases, with 3 bases between them. The CDR3 spells CASSRETQYF. For the CDR3, the DNA is TGTGCCAGCAGCCGGGAGACCCAGTACTTC.

This clone was seen only once. This chain connects TRBV9 to TRBJ2-7, with 9 bases that match TRBD1. The CDR3 has 15 residues. The germline CDR1 and CDR2 sequences are SGDLS and YYNGEE. The ends lost 1 base at V and 4 bases at J; junction bases unmatched: 6. CDR3 residues: CASSVTGTGTYEQYF. The CDR3 DNA is TGTGCCAGCAGCGTAACCGGGACAGGGACTTACGAGCAGTACTTC.

This chain links TRBV25-1 with TRBJ2-3; D unclear. The CDR3 runs 14 residues. Trimming took 0 bases from V and 2 from J, leaving 6 bases between them. Germline V CDR1 and CDR2: MGHDK, SYGVNS. CDR3 sequence (DNA): TGTGCCAGCAGTGAATATGGAAACACAGATACGCAGTATTTT. It translates to CASSEYGNTDTQYF.

This clone was seen only once. The rearrangement uses TRBV28 and TRBJ1-1; D perhaps matches TRBD1 (6 bases). CDR3 size: 14 residues. In germline, CDR1 is MDHEN, CDR2 SYDVKM. V lost 3 bases, J lost 4 bases, and 12 bases lay in between. CDR3 sequence (DNA): TGTGCCAGCAGTTTCACGGGGGCACTCACTGAAGCTTTCTTT. This codes for CASSFTGALTEAFF.

The chain employs TRBV20-1 and TRBJ2-1, with unresolved D. CDR1 is DFQATT and CDR2 is SNEGSKA in the germline V gene (reference sequence). The V and J ends lost 3 bases and 7 bases respectively, with 4 bases between them. The CDR3 is 10 amino acids. CDR3 loop: CSARRNEQFF. CDR3 sequence (DNA): TGCAGTGCTAGGAGGAATGAGCAGTTCTTC.

The chain joins TRBV28 to TRBJ1-2, with 9 bases that match TRBD1. Germline values: CDR1 MDHEN, CDR2 SYDVKM. CDR3 length: 18 amino acids. V shed 0 bases and J 2 bases; nucleotides not matched to a gene: 10. The CDR3 loop is CASSLWAGTGRTNYGYTF. In nucleotides, the CDR3 is TGTGCCAGCAGTTTATGGGCCGGGACAGGGAGGACCAACTATGGCTACACCTTC.

CDR3 region: CASSGSVDTQYF. The CDR3 DNA reads as TGCGCCAGCAGCGGTAGCGTAGATACGCAGTATTTT. The chain links TRBV10-1 to TRBJ2-3, with D perhaps matching TRBD2 (5 bases). CDR3 length equals 12 residues. Trimming took off 6 bases at V and 5 bases at J, with 9 bases between the two ends. The germline gives CDR1 WNHNN, CDR2 SYGVQD (reference sequence).

This clone was found a few times. The V gene is TRBV6-1, the J gene TRBJ1-1; D is unresolved. Trimming cost V 5 bases and J 6 bases, with 13 bases left between them. The CDR3 contains 13 residues. Per germline, CDR1 MNHNS and CDR2 SASEGT. This CDR3 is CASSSSAAAEAFF. The CDR3 DNA reads as TGTGCCAGCAGTTCGAGTGCGGCCGCTGAAGCTTTCTTT.